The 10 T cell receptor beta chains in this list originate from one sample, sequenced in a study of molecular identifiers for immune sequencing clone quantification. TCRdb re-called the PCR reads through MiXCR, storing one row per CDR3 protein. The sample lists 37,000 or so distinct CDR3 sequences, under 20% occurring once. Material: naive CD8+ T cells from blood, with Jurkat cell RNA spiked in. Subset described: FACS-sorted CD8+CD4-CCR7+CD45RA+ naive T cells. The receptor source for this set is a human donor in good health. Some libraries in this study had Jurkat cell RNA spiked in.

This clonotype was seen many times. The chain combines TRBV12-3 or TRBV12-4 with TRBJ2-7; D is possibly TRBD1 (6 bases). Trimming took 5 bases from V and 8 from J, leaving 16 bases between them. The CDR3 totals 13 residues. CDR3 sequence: CASSPADWGQQYF. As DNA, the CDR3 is TGTGCCAGCAGTCCAGCGGACTGGGGGCAGCAGTACTTC.

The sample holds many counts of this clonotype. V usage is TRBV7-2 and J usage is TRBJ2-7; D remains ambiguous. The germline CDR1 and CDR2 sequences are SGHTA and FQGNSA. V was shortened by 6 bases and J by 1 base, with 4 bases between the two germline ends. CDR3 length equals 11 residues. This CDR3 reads CASSPSYEQYF. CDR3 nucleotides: TGTGCCAGCAGTCCTTCCTACGAGCAGTACTTC.

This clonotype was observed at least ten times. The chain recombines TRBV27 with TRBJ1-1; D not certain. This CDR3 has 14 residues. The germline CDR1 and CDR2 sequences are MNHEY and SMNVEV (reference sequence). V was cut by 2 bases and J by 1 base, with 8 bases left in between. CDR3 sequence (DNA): TGTGCCAGCAGTTTAGGACTCTCGAACACTGAAGCTTTCTTT. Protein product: CASSLGLSNTEAFF.

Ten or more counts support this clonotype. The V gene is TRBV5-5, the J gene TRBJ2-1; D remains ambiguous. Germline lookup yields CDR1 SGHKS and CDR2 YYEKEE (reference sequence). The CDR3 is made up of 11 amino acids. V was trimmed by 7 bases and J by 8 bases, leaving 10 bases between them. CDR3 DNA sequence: TGTGCCAGCCTTTTATACGATGAGCAGTTCTTC. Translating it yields CASLLYDEQFF.

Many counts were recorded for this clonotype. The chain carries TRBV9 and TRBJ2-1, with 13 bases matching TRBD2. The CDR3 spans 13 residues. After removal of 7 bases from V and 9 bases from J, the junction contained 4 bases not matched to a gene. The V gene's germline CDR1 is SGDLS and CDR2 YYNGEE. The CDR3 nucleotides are TGTGCCAGCGGGACTAGCGGGAATAGTGAGCAGTTCTTC. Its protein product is CASGTSGNSEQFF.

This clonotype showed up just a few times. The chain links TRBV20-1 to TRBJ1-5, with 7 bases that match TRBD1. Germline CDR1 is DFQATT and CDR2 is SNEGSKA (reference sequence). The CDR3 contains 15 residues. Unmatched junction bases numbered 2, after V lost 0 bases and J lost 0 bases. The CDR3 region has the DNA TGCAGTGCTAGAGAGGGACAGTATAGCAATCAGCCCCAGCATTTT. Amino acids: CSAREGQYSNQPQHF.

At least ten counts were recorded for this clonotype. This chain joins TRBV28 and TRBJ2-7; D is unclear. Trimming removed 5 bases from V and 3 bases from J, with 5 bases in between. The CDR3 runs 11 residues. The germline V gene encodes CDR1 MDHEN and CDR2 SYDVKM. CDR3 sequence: CASSDFYEQYF. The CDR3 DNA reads TGTGCCAGCAGTGATTTCTACGAGCAGTACTTC.

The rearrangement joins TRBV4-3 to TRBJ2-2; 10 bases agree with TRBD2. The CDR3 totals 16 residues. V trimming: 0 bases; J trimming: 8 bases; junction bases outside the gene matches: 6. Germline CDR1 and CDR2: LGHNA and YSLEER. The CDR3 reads CASSQDSGRHPGELFF. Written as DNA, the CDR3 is TGCGCCAGCAGCCAAGATAGCGGGAGGCACCCTGGGGAGCTGTTTTTT.

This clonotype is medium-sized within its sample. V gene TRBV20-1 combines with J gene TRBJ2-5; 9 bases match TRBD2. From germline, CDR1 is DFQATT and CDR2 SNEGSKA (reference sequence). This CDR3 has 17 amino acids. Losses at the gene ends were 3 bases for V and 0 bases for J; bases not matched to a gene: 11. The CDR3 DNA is TGCAGTGCTAGGAGTACTAGCGGGCTGGGGTACCAAGAGACCCAGTACTTC. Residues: CSARSTSGLGYQETQYF.

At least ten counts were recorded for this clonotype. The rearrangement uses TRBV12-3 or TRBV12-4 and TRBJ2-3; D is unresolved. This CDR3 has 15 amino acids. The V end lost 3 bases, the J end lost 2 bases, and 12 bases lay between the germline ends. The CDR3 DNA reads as TGTGCCAGCAGTTTCTCTTCGCAATACACAGATACGCAGTATTTT. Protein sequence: CASSFSSQYTDTQYF.